The present TCR beta chain was sequenced within a study of tumor-infiltrating lymphocytes in primary liver carcinoma. Study-level background: In every tissue type, samples returned a similar yield of roughly 3.65 to 8 million productive TCRbeta reads.

V dropped 4 bases and J dropped 4; count of bases not matched to a gene: 5. CDR3 length: 15 residues. CDR1 is GTSNPN, CDR2 SVGIG, per germline (reference sequence). Alongside blood RNA obtained from unsorted whole blood, germline DNA was also extracted. Preoperatively, roughly 3.9 milliliters of peripheral blood were collected. A primer in the constant region served to generate TCR beta cDNA from 500 ng of total RNA. Amplification in three nested multiplex PCR rounds with slightly modified ARM-PCR gave rise to TCR beta libraries. Use of TRBV1-TRBV30 forward primers with a C-beta reverse primer characterized the first two PCR rounds, which lasted approximately 11 cycles each. TCRdb re-called the multiplex PCR reads with MiXCR, one entry per CDR3 protein. The sample shows some 320,000 distinct CDR3 sequences, approximately 60% of them seen only once. This clonotype was seen ten or more times. Its target is not known.

Regarding the study as a whole: Tumors had a significantly higher top-250-clone fraction than blood (p = 0.039).

Material for sequencing was peripheral blood. The TCR was taken from a man aged 35 to 55 with primary liver carcinoma and hepatitis B virus infection. The chain has TRBV30 and TRBJ2-2; TRBD2 matches 11 bases. The CDR3 DNA follows: TGTGCCTGGAATTGGCTAGCGGGAGGCACCGGGGAGCTGTTTTTT. Protein product: CAWNWLAGGTGELFF.